The 6 T cell receptor beta chains presented below share a single source sample, sequenced in a study of T cells after yellow fever vaccination. Via MiXCR, TCRdb re-called the 5' RACE reads, giving one row per CDR3 protein. Found here are some 48,000 distinct CDR3 sequences, over 5.5% of them singletons; the top ten hold 10%. The starting material was PBMCs, either bulk or a sorted T-cell subset (CD4+, CD8+, memory, or dextramer-sorted; not recorded which), obtained 45 days after the yellow fever booster vaccination. The receptors originated from a man younger than 45 who received the YFV17D yellow fever vaccine.

This clonotype was counted only a few times. The J gene is TRBJ2-4, the V gene TRBV5-1, with 7 bases matching TRBD1. This CDR3 comprises 17 residues. J lost 0 bases, V lost 5 bases, and 11 bases had no gene match. Germline V gene lookup returns CDR1 SGHRS and CDR2 YFSETQ. The CDR3 spells CASSLTGERLAKNIQYF. DNA of the CDR3: TGCGCCAGCAGTCTTACAGGGGAGAGGCTAGCCAAAAACATTCAGTACTTC.

This clonotype was observed at least ten times. This chain links TRBV11-1 with TRBJ2-5; TRBD2 matches 13 bases. CDR3 length equals 18 residues. After removal of 7 bases from V and 7 bases from J, the junction contained 18 bases not matched to a gene. Germline V CDR1 and CDR2: SGHAT, FQDESV (reference sequence). The CDR3 is CASNPLIGLAGVSGTQYF. In nucleotides, the CDR3 is TGTGCCAGCAACCCCCTAATCGGACTAGCGGGAGTGTCAGGGACCCAGTACTTC.

The chain is built from TRBV10-2 and TRBJ2-5; D assignment may be TRBD1 or TRBD2 (6 bases each). CDR1 is WSHSY, CDR2 SAAADI, per germline. The V gene lost 6 bases and the J gene lost 0 bases, with 14 bases spanning the gap. The CDR3 is 15 residues long. This CDR3 is CASSPRGQYQETQYF. CDR3 bases: TGCGCCAGCAGCCCACGGGGGCAATACCAAGAGACCCAGTACTTC.

This clonotype was found a few times. The chain has TRBV7-8 and TRBJ2-7; 12 nucleotides agree with TRBD2. J gave up 1 base and V 5 bases, and 3 bases lay outside the gene matches. In germline, CDR1 is SGHVS, CDR2 FQNEAQ. The CDR3 consists of 15 residues. In nucleotides, the CDR3 is TGTGCCAGCAGCGTGACTAGCGGGAGATCCTACGAGCAGTACTTC. Translated: CASSVTSGRSYEQYF.

This clonotype was seen at least ten times. CDR3 residues: CASRNPSSADSYNEQFF. In DNA form, the CDR3 reads TGTGCCAGCAGAAATCCCTCTAGCGCTGATTCCTACAATGAGCAGTTCTTC. The chain carries TRBV27 and TRBJ2-1; tentative D call: TRBD2 (6 bases). This CDR3 region has 17 residues. Germline V lookup: CDR1 MNHEY, CDR2 SMNVEV (reference sequence). V was trimmed by 6 bases and J by 1 base, leaving 19 bases between them.

This clonotype came up a few times. The chain links TRBV18 to TRBJ2-1; a possible D gene is TRBD1 (5 bases). There are 14 residues in the CDR3. Germline values: CDR1 KGHSH, CDR2 LQKENI. Trimming shortened V by 5 bases and J by 2 bases, and 10 bases separated the two germline ends. CDR3 residues: CASSRQGAYNEQFF. The DNA of the CDR3 is TGTGCCAGCTCAAGACAAGGGGCCTACAATGAGCAGTTCTTC.